This TCR beta chain stems from a study of OX40 agonist ivuxolimab in advanced cancers. With 1 base removed from V and 7 bases from J, the gap between germline ends came to 16 bases. The V gene's germline CDR1 is SGHTA and CDR2 FQGTGA. There are 15 residues in the CDR3. TCRdb's copy holds only in-frame clones and misses some; the assay was immunoSEQ multiplex PCR. The sample consists of 50,000 to 75,000 clones, about nine tenths of them appearing once. The sequence came from an adult with an advanced solid tumor such as melanoma, head and neck, liver or kidney cancer. The chain combines TRBV7-3 with TRBJ2-5; tentative D call: TRBD2 (5 bases). The material sequenced was CD4+ or CD8+ T cells sorted from blood, taken in a trial of the OX40 agonist ivuxolimab. The CDR3 coding sequence is TGTGCCAGCAGCTTAAATCCCCCAGGAGGTGGGACCCAGTACTTC. Protein: CASSLNPPGGGTQYF.